This T cell receptor beta chain was identified in a study of cytomegalovirus exposure and HLA in healthy donors. PCR amplification relied on 60 Vbeta primers (plus 13 Jbeta primers). Produced via immunoSEQ multiplex PCR; TCRdb's table is partial and in-frame only. The ten most abundant clones cover about 1.6% of a sample with 100,000 to 150,000 clones. The study, taken as a whole, reports: TCR beta chains numbering more than 150 were designated cytomegalovirus-associated. In the analysis, some V segments, TRBV6-2 and TRBV6-3 included, were excluded as indistinguishable. Reportedly, HLA-A and HLA-B alleles of most subjects were accurately predicted from TCR beta.

After removal of 5 bases from V and 10 bases from J, the junction contained 4 bases not matched to a gene. CDR3 length equals 11 residues. Per germline, CDR1 MNHEY and CDR2 SVGAGI. On this clone: Its antigen is currently unknown.

The sequenced material came from PBMCs. The rearrangement joins TRBV6-5 to TRBJ1-2; TRBD1 matches at 7 bases. The TCR sequence derives from a woman in her thirties or forties in good health and CMV-seronegative. In DNA form, the CDR3 reads TGTGCCAGCAGTCGACAGGGAGCCTACACCTTC. Translated, it gives CASSRQGAYTF.